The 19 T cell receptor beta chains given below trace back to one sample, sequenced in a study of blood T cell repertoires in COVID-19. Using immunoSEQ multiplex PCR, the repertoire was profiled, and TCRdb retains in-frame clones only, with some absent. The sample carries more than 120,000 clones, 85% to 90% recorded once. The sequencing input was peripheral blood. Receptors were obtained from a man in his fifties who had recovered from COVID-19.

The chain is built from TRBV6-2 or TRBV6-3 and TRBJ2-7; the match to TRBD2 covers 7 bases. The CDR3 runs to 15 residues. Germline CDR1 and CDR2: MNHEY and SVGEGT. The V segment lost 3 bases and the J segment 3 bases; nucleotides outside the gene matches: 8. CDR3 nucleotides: TGTGCCAGCAGTTATCGTTCGGGGGGACTCTACGAGCAGTACTTC. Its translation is CASSYRSGGLYEQYF.

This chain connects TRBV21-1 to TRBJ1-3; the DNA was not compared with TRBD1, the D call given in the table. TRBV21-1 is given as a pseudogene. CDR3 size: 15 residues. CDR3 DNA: TGTGCCAGCAGACTGACAGGGAAGGCTGGAAACACCATATATTTT. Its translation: CASRLTGKAGNTIYF.

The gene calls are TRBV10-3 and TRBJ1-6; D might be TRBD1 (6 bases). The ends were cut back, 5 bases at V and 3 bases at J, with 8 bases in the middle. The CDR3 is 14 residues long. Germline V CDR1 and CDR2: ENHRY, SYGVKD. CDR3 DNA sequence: TGTGCCATCAGTCGGGACAACTATAATTCACCCCTCCACTTT. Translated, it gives CAISRDNYNSPLHF.

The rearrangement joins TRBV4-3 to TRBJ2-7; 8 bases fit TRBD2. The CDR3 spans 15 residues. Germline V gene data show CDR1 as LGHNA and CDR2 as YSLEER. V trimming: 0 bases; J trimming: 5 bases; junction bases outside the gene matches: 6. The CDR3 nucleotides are TGCGCCAGCAGCCAAGATCCGGGGGGGCGTAACGAGCAGTACTTC. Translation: CASSQDPGGRNEQYF.

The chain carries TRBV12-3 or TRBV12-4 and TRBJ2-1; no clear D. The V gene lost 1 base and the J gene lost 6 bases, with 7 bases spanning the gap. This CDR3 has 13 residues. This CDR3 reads CASSLGSSNEQFF. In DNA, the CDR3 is TGTGCCAGCAGTTTAGGTTCGAGCAATGAGCAGTTCTTC.

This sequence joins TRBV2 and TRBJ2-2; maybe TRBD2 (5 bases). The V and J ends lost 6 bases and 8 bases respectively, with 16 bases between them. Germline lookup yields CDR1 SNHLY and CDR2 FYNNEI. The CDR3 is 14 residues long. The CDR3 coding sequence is TGTGCCAGCAGCGGAACTAGTCCCCGAGGGGAGCTGTTTTTT. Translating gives CASSGTSPRGELFF. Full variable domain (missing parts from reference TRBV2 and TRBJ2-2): EPEVTQTPSHQVTQMGQEVILRCVPISNHLYFYWYRQILGQKVEFLVSFYNNEISEKSEIFDDQFSVERPDGSNFTLKIRSTKLEDSAMYFCASSGTSPRGELFFGEGSRLTVL.

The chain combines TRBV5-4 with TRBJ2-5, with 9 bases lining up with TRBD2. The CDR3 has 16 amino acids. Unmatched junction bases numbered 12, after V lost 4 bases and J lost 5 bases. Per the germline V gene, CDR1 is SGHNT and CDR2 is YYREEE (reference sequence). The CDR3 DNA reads TGTGCCAGCAGCACGGAGGGCGGGGGGGCCCGGGAGACCCAGTACTTC. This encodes CASSTEGGGARETQYF.

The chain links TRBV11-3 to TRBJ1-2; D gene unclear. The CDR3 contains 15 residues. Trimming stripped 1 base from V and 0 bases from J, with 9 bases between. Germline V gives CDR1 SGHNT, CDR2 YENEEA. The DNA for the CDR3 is TGTGCCAGCAGCTTAGGGGCAGCATCTAACTATGGCTACACCTTC. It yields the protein CASSLGAASNYGYTF. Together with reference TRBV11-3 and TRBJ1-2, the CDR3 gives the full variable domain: EAGVVQSPRYKIIEKKQPVAFWCNPISGHNTLYWYLQNLGQGPELLIRYENEEAVDDSQLPKDRFSAERLKGVDSTLKIQPAELGDSAVYLCASSLGAASNYGYTFGSGTRLTVV.

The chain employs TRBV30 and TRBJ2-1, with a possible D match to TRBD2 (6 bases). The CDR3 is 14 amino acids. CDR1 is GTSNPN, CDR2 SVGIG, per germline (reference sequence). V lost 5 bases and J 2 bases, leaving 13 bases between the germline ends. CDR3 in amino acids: CAWETGLTYNEQFF. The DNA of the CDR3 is TGTGCCTGGGAAACGGGACTTACCTACAATGAGCAGTTCTTC.

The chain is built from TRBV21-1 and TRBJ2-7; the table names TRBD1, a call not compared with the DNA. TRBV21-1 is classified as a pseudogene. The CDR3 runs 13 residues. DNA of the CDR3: TGTGCCAGCAGCCTACAGGGGGGCGTCGAGCAGTACTTC. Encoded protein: CASSLQGGVEQYF.

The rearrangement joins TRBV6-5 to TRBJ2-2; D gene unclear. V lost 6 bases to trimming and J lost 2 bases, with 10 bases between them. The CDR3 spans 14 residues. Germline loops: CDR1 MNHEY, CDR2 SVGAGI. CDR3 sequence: CASSVTTNTGELFF. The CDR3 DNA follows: TGTGCCAGCAGCGTGACAACTAACACCGGGGAGCTGTTTTTT.

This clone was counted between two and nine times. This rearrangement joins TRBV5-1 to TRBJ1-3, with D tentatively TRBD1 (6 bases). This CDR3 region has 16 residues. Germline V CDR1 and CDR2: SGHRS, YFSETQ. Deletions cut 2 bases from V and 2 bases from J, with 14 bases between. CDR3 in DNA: TGCGCCAGCAGCTTAAATCCCAGGGACACTGGAAACACCATATATTTT. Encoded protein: CASSLNPRDTGNTIYF.

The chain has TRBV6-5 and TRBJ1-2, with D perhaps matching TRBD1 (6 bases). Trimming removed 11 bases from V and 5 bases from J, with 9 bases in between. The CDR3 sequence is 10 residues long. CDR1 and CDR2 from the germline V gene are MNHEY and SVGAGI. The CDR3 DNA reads TGTGCCTCAGGGGAATATGGCTACACCTTC. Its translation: CASGEYGYTF.

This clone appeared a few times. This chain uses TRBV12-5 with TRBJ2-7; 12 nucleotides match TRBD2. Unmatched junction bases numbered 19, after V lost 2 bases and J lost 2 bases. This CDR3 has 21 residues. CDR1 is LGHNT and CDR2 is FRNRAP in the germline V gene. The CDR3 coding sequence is TGTGCTAGTGGTTTGAGACCGGGTTTGGGTACTAGCGGGGGGATCGCCTACGAGCAGTACTTC. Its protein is CASGLRPGLGTSGGIAYEQYF.

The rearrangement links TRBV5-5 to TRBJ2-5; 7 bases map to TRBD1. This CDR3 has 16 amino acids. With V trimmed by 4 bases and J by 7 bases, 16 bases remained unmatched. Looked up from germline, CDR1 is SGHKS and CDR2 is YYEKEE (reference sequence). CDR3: CASSPGRTGLAGTQYF. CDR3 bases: TGTGCCAGCAGCCCCGGACGGACAGGTCTCGCAGGGACCCAGTACTTC.

CDR3 nucleotides: TGTGCCACCAGCAGAGATTTGGGACAGGGGGATCAGCCCCAGCATTTT. It encodes CATSRDLGQGDQPQHF. The V and J genes are TRBV15 and TRBJ1-5, with 11 bases that match TRBD1. Looked up from germline, CDR1 is LNHNV and CDR2 is YYDKDF (reference sequence). This CDR3 has 16 amino acids. J gave up 5 bases and V 0 bases, and 3 bases lay outside the gene matches.

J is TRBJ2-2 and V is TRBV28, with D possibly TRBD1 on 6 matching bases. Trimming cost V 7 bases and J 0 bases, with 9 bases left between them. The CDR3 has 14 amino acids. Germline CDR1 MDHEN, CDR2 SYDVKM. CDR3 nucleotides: TGTGCCAGCAAACAGGGACCGAACACCGGGGAGCTGTTTTTT. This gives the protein CASKQGPNTGELFF.

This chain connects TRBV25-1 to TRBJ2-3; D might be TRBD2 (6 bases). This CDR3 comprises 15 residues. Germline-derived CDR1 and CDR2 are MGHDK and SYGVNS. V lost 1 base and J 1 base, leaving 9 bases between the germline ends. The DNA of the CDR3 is TGTGCCAGCAGTGAATTTCGCGGGGGCACAGATACGCAGTATTTT. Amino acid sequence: CASSEFRGGTDTQYF.

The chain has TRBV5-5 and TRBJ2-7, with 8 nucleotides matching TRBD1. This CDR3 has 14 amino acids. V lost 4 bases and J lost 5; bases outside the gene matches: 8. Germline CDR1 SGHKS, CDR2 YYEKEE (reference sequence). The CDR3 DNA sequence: TGTGCCAGCAGCCCGAACGGACAGGGCCACGAGCAGTACTTC. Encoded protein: CASSPNGQGHEQYF.